What follows is one T cell receptor beta chain and its context. This receptor's antigen is unknown. There are no base qualities to consult, and no much larger clone falls within one base. Additional DNA sequences in this sample encode the identical CDR3. TCRbeta CDR3 regions were amplified from genomic DNA by means of the immunoSEQ Assay, a bias-controlled multiplex PCR. From the authors' description of their analysis: Within the assay, amplification of reference gene primers was used to estimate how many nucleated cells each sample contained. To quantify the absolute abundance of each unique TCRbeta CDR3 rearrangement, sequence reads were collapsed and filtered. For each sample, productive Simpson clonality was calculated by taking the square root of Simpson's diversity index across productive rearrangements. TCRdb took over this immuneACCESS table, retaining in-frame rearrangements with V and J assigned. Such tables are incomplete; in checked studies, under half of the missing clones stem from an unresolved V gene, and the remainder is unexplained. D and trimming were read from the DNA, whereas the V and J calls and clone size are those reported in that table. The sample table lists 140,000 to 150,000 clones, around nine tenths of them with a count of one. About 1.8% of the sample belongs to the ten largest clones.

Whole blood was collected in K2EDTA tubes by collaborating institutions according to the institutions' own protocols. For TCRbeta analysis, collaborators shipped samples in one of three forms: frozen whole blood, isolated PBMCs, or DNA extracted from either of those sample types. The sample belongs to a study of blood T cell repertoires in COVID-19 (dated by TCRdb to the early 2020s). Regarding the study in general: Collaborator samples came from the United States, Italy and Spain and covered acute and convalescent phases of COVID-19. HLA class I and class II types, where available, came from metadata supplied by the sample provider rather than from assay-based typing. The repertoires were released in a freely available public database intended as a resource for research on the immune response to SARS-CoV-2. Deeply sampled blood TCRbeta repertoires from subjects exposed to, actively infected with, or recovered from COVID-19 were included in the dataset. The samples were drawn from the first 160 participants of the ongoing ImmuneRACE study and from 1,254 subjects provided by 6 global collaborators. A de-identified subject ID, COVID-19 status, age in years and sex were almost always included in the sample metadata. The prospective study material was composed of cDNA or gDNA derived from T cells, B-cell-depleted T cells, or PBMCs.

V drops 3 bases and J drops 5 bases, leaving 5 bases in between. CDR1 DFQATT and CDR2 SNEGSKA are derived from the germline V gene (reference sequence). The CDR3 runs 10 residues from the cysteine to the phenylalanine. Only the CDR3 portion is preserved as DNA: 30 bases, with reading frame beginning at the first base. Results the study describes overall, beyond this receptor: How much clinical and demographic metadata was included differed by source and by participant, and the metadata was provided uncurated.

The sequenced material came from peripheral blood. The sequence links TRBV20-1 to TRBJ2-7; a weak D assignment points to TRBD2 (5 bases agree). This receptor was taken from a woman between 50 and 59 years old with acute or convalescent COVID-19. The nucleotide sequence is given as TGCAGTGCTAGGCGGGACGAGCAGTACTTC. This codes for CSARRDEQYF.